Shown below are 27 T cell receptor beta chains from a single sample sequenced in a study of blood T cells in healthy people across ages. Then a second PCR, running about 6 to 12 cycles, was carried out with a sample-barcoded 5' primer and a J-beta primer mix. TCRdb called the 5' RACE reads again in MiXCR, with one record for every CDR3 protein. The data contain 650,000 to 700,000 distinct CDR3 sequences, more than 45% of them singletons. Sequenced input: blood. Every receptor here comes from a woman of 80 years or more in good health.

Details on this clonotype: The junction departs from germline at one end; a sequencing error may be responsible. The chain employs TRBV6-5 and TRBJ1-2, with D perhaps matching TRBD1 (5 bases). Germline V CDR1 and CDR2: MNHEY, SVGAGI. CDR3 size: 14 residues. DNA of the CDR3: TGTGCCAGCAGTACGGGACCTTTTAACTCTGGCTTCACCTTC. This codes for CASSTGPFNSGFTF.

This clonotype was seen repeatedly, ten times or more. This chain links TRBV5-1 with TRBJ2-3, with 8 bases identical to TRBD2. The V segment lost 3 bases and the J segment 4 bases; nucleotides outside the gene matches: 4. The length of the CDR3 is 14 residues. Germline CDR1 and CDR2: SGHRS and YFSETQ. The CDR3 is CASSSIAGSDTQYF. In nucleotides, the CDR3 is TGCGCCAGCAGCTCTATAGCGGGGTCAGATACGCAGTATTTT.

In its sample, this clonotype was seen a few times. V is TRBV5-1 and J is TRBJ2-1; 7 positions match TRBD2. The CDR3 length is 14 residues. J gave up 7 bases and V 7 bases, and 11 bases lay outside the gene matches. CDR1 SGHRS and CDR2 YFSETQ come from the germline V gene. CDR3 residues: CASGGSVSGNEQFF. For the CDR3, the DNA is TGCGCCAGCGGCGGGAGCGTATCGGGGAATGAGCAGTTCTTC.

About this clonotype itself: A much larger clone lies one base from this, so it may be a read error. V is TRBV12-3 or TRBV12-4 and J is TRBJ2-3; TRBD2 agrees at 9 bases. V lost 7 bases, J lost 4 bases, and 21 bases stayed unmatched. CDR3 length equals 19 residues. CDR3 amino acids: CASTRFGMRGGLSADTQYF. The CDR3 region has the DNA TGTGCCAGCACCAGGTTTGGCATGCGGGGGGGCCTGAGCGCAGATACGCAGTATTTT.

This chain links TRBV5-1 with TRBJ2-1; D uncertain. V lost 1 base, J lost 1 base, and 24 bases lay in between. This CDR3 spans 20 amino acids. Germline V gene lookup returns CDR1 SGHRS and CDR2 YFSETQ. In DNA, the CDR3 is TGCGCCAGCAGCTTGAGGTTTGCAACCGGACCGACGAAGTCCTACAATGAGCAGTTCTTC. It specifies CASSLRFATGPTKSYNEQFF.

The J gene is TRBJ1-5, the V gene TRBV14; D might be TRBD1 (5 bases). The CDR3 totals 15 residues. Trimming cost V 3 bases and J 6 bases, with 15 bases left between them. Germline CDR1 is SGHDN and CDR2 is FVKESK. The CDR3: CASSQTQGKVQPQHF. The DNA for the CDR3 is TGTGCCAGCAGCCAGACGCAGGGAAAGGTTCAGCCCCAGCATTTT. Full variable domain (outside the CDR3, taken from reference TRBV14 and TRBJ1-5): EAGVTQFPSHSVIEKGQTVTLRCDPISGHDNLYWYRRVMGKEIKFLLHFVKESKQDESGMPNNRFLAERTGGTYSTLKVQPAELEDSGVYFCASSQTQGKVQPQHFGDGTRLSIL.

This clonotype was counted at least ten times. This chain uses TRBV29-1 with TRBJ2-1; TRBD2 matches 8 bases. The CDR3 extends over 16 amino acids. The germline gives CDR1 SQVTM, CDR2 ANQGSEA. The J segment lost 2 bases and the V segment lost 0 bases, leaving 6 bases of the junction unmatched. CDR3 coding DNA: TGCAGCGTTGAAGAAGGTAAAGCGGGGGCCTACAATGAGCAGTTCTTC. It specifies CSVEEGKAGAYNEQFF.

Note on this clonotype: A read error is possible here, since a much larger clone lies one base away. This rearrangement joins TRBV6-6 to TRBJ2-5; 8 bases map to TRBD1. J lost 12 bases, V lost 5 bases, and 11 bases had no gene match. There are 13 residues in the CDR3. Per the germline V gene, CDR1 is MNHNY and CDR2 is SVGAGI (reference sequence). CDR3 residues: CASSDETGAIKYF. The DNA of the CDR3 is TGTGCCAGCAGTGACGAGACAGGGGCAATCAAGTACTTC.

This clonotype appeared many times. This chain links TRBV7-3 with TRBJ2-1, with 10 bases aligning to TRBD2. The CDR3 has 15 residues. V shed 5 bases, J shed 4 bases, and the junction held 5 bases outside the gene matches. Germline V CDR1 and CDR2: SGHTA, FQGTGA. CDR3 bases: TGTGCCAGCAGCCACACTAGCGGGGATTACAATGAGCAGTTCTTC. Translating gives CASSHTSGDYNEQFF.

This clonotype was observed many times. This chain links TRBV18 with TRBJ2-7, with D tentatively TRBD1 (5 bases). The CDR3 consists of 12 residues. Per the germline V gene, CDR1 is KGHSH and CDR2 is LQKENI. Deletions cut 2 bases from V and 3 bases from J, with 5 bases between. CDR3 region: CASSPGHYEQYF. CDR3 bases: TGTGCCAGCTCACCAGGACACTACGAGCAGTACTTC.

The CDR3 region has the DNA TGCAGTGCTAGGGTCAGGGGGCAGCCCCAGCATTTT. Amino acid sequence: CSARVRGQPQHF. The chain uses TRBV20-1 and TRBJ1-5; 7 nucleotides agree with TRBD1. Germline V lookup: CDR1 DFQATT, CDR2 SNEGSKA (reference sequence). CDR3 length: 12 amino acids. V was pared by 3 bases and J by 7 bases, with 3 bases of the junction left unmatched.

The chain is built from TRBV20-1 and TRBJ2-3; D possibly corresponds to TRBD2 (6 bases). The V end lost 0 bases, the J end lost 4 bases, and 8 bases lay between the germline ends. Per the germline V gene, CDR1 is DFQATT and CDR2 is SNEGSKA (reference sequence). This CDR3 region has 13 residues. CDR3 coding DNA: TGCAGTGCTAGAGAAAGACTAGCAGATACGCAGTATTTT. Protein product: CSARERLADTQYF.

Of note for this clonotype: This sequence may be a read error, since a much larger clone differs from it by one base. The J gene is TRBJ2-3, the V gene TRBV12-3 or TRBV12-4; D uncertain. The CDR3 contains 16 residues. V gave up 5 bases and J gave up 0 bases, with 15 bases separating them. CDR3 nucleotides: TGTGCCAGCAGTCACCGAGCGAGGTCTAGCACAGATACGCAGTATTTT. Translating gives CASSHRARSSTDTQYF.

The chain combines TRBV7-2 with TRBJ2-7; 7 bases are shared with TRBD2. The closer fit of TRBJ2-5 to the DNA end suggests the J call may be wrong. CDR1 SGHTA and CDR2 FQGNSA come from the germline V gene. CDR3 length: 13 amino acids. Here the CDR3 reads CASSPGTMETQYF. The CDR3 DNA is TGTGCCAGCAGCCCCGGGACTATGGAGACCCAGTACTTC.

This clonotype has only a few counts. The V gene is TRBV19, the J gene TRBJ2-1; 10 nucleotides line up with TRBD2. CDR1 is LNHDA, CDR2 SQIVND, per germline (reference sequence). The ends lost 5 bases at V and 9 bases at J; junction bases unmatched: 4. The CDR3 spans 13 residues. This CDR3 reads CASSQLAGVEQFF. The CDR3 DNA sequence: TGTGCCAGTAGTCAGCTAGCGGGAGTTGAGCAGTTCTTC. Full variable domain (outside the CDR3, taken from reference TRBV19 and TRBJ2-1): DGGITQSPKYLFRKEGQNVTLSCEQNLNHDAMYWYRQDPGQGLRLIYYSQIVNDFQKGDIAEGYSVSREKKESFPLTVTSAQKNPTAFYLCASSQLAGVEQFFGPGTRLTVL.

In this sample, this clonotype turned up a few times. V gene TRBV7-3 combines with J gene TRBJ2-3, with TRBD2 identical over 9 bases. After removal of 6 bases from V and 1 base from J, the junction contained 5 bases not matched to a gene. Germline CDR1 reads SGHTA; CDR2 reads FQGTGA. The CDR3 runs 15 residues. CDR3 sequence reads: CASSPKRGGTDTQYF. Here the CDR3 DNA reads TGTGCCAGCAGTCCTAAGCGGGGGGGCACAGATACGCAGTATTTT.

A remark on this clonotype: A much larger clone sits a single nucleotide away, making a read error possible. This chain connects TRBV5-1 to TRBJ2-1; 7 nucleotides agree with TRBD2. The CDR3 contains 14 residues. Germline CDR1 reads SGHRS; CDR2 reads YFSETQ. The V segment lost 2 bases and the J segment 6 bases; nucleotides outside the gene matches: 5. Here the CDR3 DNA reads TGCGCCAGCAGCTTCGCCTCGGGAGGCAATGAGCAGTTCTTC. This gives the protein CASSFASGGNEQFF.

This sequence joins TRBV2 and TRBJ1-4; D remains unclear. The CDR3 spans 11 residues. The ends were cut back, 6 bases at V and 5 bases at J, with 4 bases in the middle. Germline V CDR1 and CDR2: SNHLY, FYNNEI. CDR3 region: CASRINEKLFF. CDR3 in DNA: TGTGCCAGCAGGATAAATGAAAAACTGTTTTTT.

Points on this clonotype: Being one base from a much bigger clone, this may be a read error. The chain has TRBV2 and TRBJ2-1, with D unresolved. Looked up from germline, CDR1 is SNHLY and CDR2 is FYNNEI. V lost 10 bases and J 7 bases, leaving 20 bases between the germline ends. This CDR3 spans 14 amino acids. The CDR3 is CAIQKFGARNEQFF. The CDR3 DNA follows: TGTGCCATCCAGAAATTCGGAGCGCGGAATGAGCAGTTCTTC.

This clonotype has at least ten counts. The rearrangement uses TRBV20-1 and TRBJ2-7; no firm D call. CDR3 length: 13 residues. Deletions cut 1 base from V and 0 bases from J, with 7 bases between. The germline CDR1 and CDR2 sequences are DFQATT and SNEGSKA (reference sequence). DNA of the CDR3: TGCAGTGCTAGAGGGCAGTTCTCCTACGAGCAGTACTTC. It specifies CSARGQFSYEQYF.

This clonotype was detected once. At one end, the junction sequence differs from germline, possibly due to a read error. The CDR3 coding sequence is TGTGCCAGCAGCCTAGGACGGTATAACTATGGCTGCACCTTC. Translated: CASSLGRYNYGCTF. The gene calls are TRBV5-6 and TRBJ1-2; no clear D gene. Germline-derived CDR1 and CDR2 are SGHDT and YYEEEE. CDR3 length: 14 residues.

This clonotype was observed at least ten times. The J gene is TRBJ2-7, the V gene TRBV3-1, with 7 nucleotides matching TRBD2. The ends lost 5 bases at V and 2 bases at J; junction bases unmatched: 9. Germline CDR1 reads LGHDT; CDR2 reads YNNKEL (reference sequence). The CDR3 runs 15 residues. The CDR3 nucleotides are TGTGCCAGCAGCAGAAAGAGCGGGAACACCTACGAGCAGTACTTC. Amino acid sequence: CASSRKSGNTYEQYF.

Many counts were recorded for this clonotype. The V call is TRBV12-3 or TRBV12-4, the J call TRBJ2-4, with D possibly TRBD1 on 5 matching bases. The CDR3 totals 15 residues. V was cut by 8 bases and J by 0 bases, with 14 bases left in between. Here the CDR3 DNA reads TGTGCCAGCGGGGCACGAAACCTAGCCAAAAACATTCAGTACTTC. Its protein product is CASGARNLAKNIQYF.

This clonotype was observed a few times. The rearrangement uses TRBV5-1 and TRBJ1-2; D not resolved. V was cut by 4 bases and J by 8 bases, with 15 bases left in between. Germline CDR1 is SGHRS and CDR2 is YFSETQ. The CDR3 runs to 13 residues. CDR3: CASSPSSQEGYTF. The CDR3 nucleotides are TGCGCCAGCAGCCCATCCAGCCAAGAAGGCTACACCTTC.

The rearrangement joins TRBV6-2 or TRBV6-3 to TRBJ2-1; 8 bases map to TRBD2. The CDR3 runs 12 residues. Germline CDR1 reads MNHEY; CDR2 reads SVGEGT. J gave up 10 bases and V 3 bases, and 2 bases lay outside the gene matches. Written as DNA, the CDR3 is TGTGCCAGCAGTTATGGCGGGAGGGAGCAGTTCTTC. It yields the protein CASSYGGREQFF.

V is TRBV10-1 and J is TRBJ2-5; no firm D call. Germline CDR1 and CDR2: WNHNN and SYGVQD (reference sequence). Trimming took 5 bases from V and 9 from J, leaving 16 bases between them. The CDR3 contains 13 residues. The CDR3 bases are TGCGCCAGCAGTTTTAAGGGCGCGGAGTCCCAGTACTTC. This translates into CASSFKGAESQYF.

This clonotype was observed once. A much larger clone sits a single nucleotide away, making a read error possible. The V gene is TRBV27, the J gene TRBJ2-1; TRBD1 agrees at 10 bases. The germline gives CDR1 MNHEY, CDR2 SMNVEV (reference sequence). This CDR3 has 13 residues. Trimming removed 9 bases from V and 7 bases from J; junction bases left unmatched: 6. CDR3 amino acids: CASWGQGTNEQFF. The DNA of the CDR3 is TGTGCCAGTTGGGGACAGGGGACGAATGAGCAGTTCTTC.